The clone carrying this TCR beta chain has a handful of counts. The antigen remains undetermined. CDR1 SEHNR and CDR2 FQNEAQ come from the germline V gene (reference sequence). The V end lost 8 bases, the J end lost 5 bases, and 21 bases lay between the germline ends. This CDR3 has 15 amino acids. One entry per CDR3 protein results from TCRdb running MiXCR on the 5' RACE reads. The sample includes some 190,000 distinct CDR3 sequences, around 17% of them seen just once. These data come from a study of T-cell memory formation after mild COVID-19. Turning to the study itself: TCR clusters were mostly confined to one donor each.

Study results and limitations: Contracting clones, day 15 to 85, had balanced CD4/CD8, and later expanders favored CD4+. Contracting clones localized mainly to CM and EM when CD4+ and mainly to EMRA when CD8+.

The clonotype was recovered from an adult woman who had mild COVID-19 (a few samples of this study predate the infection). Cell type and time point are not known. The V and J genes are TRBV7-9 and TRBJ1-2; tentative D call: TRBD1 (5 bases). The sample consisted of PBMCs or a T cell subset sorted from them (not recorded which). CDR3 loop: CASRRSGTQDYGYTF. CDR3 DNA: TGTGCCAGCCGTCGGTCCGGGACGCAAGATTATGGCTACACCTTC.